The 4 T cell receptor beta chains below all came from one sample that was sequenced in a study of T cells in Graves' hyperthyroidism and ophthalmopathy. From RNA transcripts, TCR beta CDR3 regions were amplified. TCR CDR3 regions were first amplified by RT-PCR with HTBI primers. TCRdb ran MiXCR on the multiplex PCR reads and lists one entry per CDR3 protein. The sample consists of a few hundred thousand distinct CDR3 sequences, less than 20% of them appearing once. Sequencing was carried out using blood. The receptors originated from a woman under 30 with Graves' hyperthyroidism.

In this sample, this clonotype turned up many times. The chain has TRBV6-2 or TRBV6-3 and TRBJ1-1; no clear D gene. CDR1 MNHEY and CDR2 SVGEGT come from the germline V gene. Trimming removed 6 bases from V and 6 bases from J, with 11 bases in between. The CDR3 covers 12 residues. CDR3 in DNA: TGTGCCAGCAGAAATGGATTAGCTGAAGCTTTCTTT. It encodes CASRNGLAEAFF.

This clonotype showed up just a few times. The CDR3 sequence: CASSLSLGQISSYNEQFF. In DNA form, the CDR3 reads TGTGCCAGCAGTTTATCGTTGGGACAGATTAGCTCCTACAATGAGCAGTTCTTC. This chain joins TRBV28 and TRBJ2-1; TRBD1 matches 7 bases. V lost 1 base, J lost 0 bases, and 9 bases stayed unmatched. CDR1 MDHEN and CDR2 SYDVKM come from the germline V gene. The length of the CDR3 is 18 residues.

In this sample, this clonotype turned up many times. This chain uses TRBV7-9 with TRBJ1-6; 7 bases agree with TRBD1. CDR3 length equals 16 residues. Trimming cost V 5 bases and J 0 bases; bases outside gene matches: 4. The V gene's germline CDR1 is SEHNR and CDR2 FQNEAQ (reference sequence). Written as DNA, the CDR3 is TGTGCCAGCAGCGGGACAGTGAGCTCCTATAATTCACCCCTCCACTTT. Translating gives CASSGTVSSYNSPLHF.

This chain joins TRBV19 and TRBJ1-1; D is possibly TRBD1 (6 bases). Looked up from germline, CDR1 is LNHDA and CDR2 is SQIVND (reference sequence). The CDR3 spans 13 residues. Deletions cut 9 bases from V and 4 bases from J, with 15 bases between. Written as DNA, the CDR3 is TGTGCCAGCGAGACAGGAATCGGCACTGAAGCTTTCTTT. Amino acids: CASETGIGTEAFF.